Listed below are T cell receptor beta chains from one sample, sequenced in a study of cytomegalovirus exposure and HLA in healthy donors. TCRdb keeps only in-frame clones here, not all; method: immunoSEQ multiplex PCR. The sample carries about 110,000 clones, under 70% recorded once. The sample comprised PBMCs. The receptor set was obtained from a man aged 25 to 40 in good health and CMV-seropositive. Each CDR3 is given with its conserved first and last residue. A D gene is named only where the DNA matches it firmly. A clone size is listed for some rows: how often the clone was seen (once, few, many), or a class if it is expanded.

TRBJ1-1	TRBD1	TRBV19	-	CASSMTGGMTEAFF	TGTGCCAGTAGTATGACAGGGGGTATGACTGAAGCTTTCTTT
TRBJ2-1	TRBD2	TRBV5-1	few	CASSLRTSGGLGNEQFF	TGCGCCAGCAGCTTAAGAACTAGCGGGGGGCTCGGCAATGAGCAGTTCTTC
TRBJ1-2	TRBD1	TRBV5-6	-	CASSPRTGDFYGYTF	TGTGCCAGCAGCCCTCGGACAGGGGATTTCTATGGCTACACCTTC
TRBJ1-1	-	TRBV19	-	CASTPRAASMNTEAFF	TGTGCCAGTACCCCTCGAGCGGCCTCGATGAACACTGAAGCTTTCTTT
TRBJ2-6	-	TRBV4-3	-	CASSQDPYLAANVLTF	TGCGCCAGCAGCCAAGATCCATATCTGGCGGCCAACGTCCTGACTTTC
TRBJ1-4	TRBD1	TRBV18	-	CASSPRTGRGEKLFF	TGTGCCAGCTCACCTCGGACAGGGAGAGGTGAAAAACTGTTTTTT
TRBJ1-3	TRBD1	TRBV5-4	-	CASSRETGATSGNTIYF	TGTGCCAGCAGCCGAGAGACAGGGGCGACCTCTGGAAACACCATATATTTT
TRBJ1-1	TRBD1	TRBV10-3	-	CAIGSQGRNTEAFF	TGTGCCATCGGATCACAGGGGCGCAACACTGAAGCTTTCTTT
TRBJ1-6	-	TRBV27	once	CASSYGLTDSPLHF	TGTGCCAGCAGTTATGGACTAACGGATTCACCCCTCCACTTT
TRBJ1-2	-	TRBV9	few	CASSPWTAGYGYTF	TGTGCCAGCAGCCCTTGGACAGCTGGCTATGGCTACACCTTC
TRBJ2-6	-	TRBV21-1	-	CASSKGLGAYLSGANVLTF	TGTGCCAGCAGCAAGGGGCTTGGGGCCTACCTCTCTGGGGCCAACGTCCTGACTTTC
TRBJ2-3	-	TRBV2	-	CASSLDLSTDTQYF	TGTGCCAGCAGTCTAGACCTTAGCACAGATACGCAGTATTTT
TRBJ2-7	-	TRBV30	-	CAWDRGGSYEQYF	TGTGCCTGGGACAGAGGAGGGTCCTACGAGCAGTACTTC
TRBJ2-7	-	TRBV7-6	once	CASSIEAGWFGEQYF	TGTGCCAGCTCAATCGAGGCAGGGTGGTTTGGAGAGCAGTACTTC
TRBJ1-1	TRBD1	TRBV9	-	CASSPSLGQGHTEAFF	TGTGCCAGCAGTCCGAGTTTAGGACAGGGGCACACTGAAGCTTTCTTT
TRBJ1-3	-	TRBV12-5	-	CASGLDAGAGARNTIYF	TGTGCTAGTGGTTTGGACGCTGGGGCAGGGGCCAGGAACACCATATATTTT
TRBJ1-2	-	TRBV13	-	CASSLGRGTGYGYTF	TGTGCCAGCAGCTTAGGACGGGGTACTGGGTATGGCTACACCTTC
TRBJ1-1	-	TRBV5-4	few	CASSSFGGAVTEAFF	TGTGCCAGCAGCTCGTTCGGGGGGGCGGTCACTGAAGCTTTCTTT
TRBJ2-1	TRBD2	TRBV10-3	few	CAISVGGGASNEQFF	TGTGCCATCAGTGTCGGCGGGGGGGCCTCCAATGAGCAGTTCTTC
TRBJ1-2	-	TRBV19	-	CASKSQGSLGLGYTF	TGTGCCAGTAAATCGCAGGGGTCCCTCGGCTTAGGCTACACCTTC
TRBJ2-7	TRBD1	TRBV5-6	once	CASSLGQGLHYEQYF	TGTGCCAGCAGCCTAGGACAGGGGCTCCATTACGAGCAGTACTTC
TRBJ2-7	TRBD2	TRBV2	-	CASSDSGGWYEQYF	TGTGCCAGCAGTGATAGCGGGGGCTGGTACGAGCAGTACTTC
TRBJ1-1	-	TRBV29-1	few	CSVGPRGGAFTEAFF	TGCAGCGTTGGCCCGAGGGGGGGGGCCTTCACTGAAGCTTTCTTT
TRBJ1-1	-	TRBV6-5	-	CASSSAGGPRRTEAFF	TGTGCCAGCAGTTCGGCGGGGGGCCCCCGGAGGACTGAAGCTTTCTTT
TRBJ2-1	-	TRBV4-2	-	CASSQILQGYNEQFF	TGTGCCAGCAGCCAAATCCTCCAGGGATACAATGAGCAGTTCTTC
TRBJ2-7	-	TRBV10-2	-	CASSLRLYEQYF	TGCGCCAGCAGCTTGCGGCTCTACGAGCAGTACTTC
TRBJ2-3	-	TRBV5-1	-	CASSFGTDTQYF	TGCGCCAGCAGCTTCGGGACAGATACGCAGTATTTT
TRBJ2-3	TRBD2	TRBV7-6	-	CASSILAGAGTDTQYF	TGTGCCAGCAGCATATTAGCGGGAGCTGGCACAGATACGCAGTATTTT
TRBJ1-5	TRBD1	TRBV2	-	CASRSGTGGNNQPQHF	TGTGCCAGCAGATCTGGGACAGGGGGGAACAATCAGCCCCAGCATTTT
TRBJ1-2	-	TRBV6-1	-	CASSETRNRGYTF	TGTGCCAGCAGTGAAACGAGAAACCGTGGCTACACCTTC
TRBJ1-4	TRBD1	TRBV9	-	CASSVGGTGVLTGEKLFF	TGTGCCAGCAGCGTAGGCGGGACAGGGGTCTTGACGGGTGAAAAACTGTTTTTT
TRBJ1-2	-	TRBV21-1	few	CASSSRQGALEYGYTF	TGTGCCAGCAGCTCAAGACAGGGGGCCTTAGAGTATGGCTACACCTTC
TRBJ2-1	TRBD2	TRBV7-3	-	CASSFLTSGYNEQFF	TGTGCCAGCAGCTTTCTAACTAGCGGCTACAATGAGCAGTTCTTC
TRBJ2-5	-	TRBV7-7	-	CASSSGRATQETQYF	TGTGCTAGCAGCTCGGGCAGGGCGACTCAAGAGACCCAGTACTTC
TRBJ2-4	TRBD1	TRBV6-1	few	CASSEWTGQVAKNIQYF	TGTGCCAGCAGTGAATGGACAGGGCAAGTAGCCAAAAACATTCAGTACTTC
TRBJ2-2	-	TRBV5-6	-	CASSLAGNTGELFF	TGTGCCAGCAGCTTGGCAGGCAACACCGGGGAGCTGTTTTTT
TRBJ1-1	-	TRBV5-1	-	CASSVAGGDTEAFF	TGCGCCAGCAGCGTGGCGGGGGGCGACACTGAAGCTTTCTTT
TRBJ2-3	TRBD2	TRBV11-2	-	CASSLAGLAFSTDTQYF	TGTGCCAGCAGCTTAGCAGGACTAGCTTTTAGCACAGATACGCAGTATTTT
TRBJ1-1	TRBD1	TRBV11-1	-	CASSVRGQVAFF	TGTGCCAGCAGCGTCAGGGGGCAGGTAGCTTTCTTT
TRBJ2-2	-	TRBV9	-	CASSASTWTAQTGELFF	TGTGCCAGCAGCGCTTCAACCTGGACAGCTCAAACCGGGGAGCTGTTTTTT
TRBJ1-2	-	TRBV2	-	CASSRDTTYGYTF	TGTGCCAGCAGCCGGGACACCACCTATGGCTACACCTTC
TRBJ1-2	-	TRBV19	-	CASSMQGRVNYGYTF	TGTGCCAGTAGTATGCAGGGCAGGGTTAACTATGGCTACACCTTC
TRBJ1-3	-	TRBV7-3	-	CASSLGTSGNTIYF	TGTGCCAGCAGCTTAGGCACCTCTGGAAACACCATATATTTT
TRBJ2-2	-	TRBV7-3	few	CASSFSYTGELFF	TGTGCCAGCAGCTTCAGTTACACCGGGGAGCTGTTTTTT
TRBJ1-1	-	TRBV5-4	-	CASSSNRDTEAFF	TGTGCCAGCAGCTCCAACCGGGACACTGAAGCTTTCTTT
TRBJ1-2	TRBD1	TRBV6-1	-	CASSETRGRGYTF	TGTGCCAGCAGTGAAACCAGGGGGAGAGGCTACACCTTC
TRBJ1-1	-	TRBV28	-	CASSFRGTSNTEAFF	TGTGCCAGCAGTTTCCGGGGGACCTCGAACACTGAAGCTTTCTTT
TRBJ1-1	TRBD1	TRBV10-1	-	CASSEHTGGSEAFF	TGCGCCAGCAGTGAGCATACAGGGGGTAGTGAAGCTTTCTTT
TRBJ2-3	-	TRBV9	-	CASSPTGGPDTQYF	TGTGCCAGCAGCCCAACCGGAGGCCCAGATACGCAGTATTTT
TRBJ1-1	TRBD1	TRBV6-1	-	CASSAGQANTEAFF	TGTGCCAGCAGTGCGGGACAGGCGAACACTGAAGCTTTCTTT
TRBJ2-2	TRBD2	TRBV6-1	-	CASSGVVAGGTGELFF	TGTGCCAGCAGTGGAGTAGTAGCGGGAGGCACCGGGGAGCTGTTTTTT
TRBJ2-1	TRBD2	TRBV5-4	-	CASSFSGTYNEQFF	TGTGCCAGCAGCTTTAGCGGGACCTACAATGAGCAGTTCTTC
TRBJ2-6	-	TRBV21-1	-	CAHGPGDCVSGANVLTF	TGTGCCCACGGTCCGGGGGACTGCGTCTCTGGGGCCAACGTCCTGACTTTC
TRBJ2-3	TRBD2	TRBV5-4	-	CASSFGLTGLAGGRHTQYF	TGTGCCAGCAGCTTTGGCTTAACGGGACTAGCGGGAGGGCGACATACGCAGTATTTT
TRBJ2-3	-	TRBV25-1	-	CASSEYFGDTQYF	TGTGCCAGCAGTGAATATTTCGGAGATACGCAGTATTTT
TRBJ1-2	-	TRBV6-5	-	CASSYSSQNYGYTF	TGTGCCAGCAGTTACTCATCGCAGAACTATGGCTACACCTTC
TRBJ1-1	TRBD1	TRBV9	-	CASSATGTSTEAFF	TGTGCCAGCAGCGCGACAGGGACGAGCACTGAAGCTTTCTTT
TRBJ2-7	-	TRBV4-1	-	CASSYDRTEQYF	TGCGCCAGCAGCTACGACAGGACTGAGCAGTACTTC
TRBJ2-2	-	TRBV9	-	CASGRGDTGELFF	TGTGCCAGCGGACGGGGTGACACCGGGGAGCTGTTTTTT
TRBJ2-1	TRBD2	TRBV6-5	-	CASSFSGGFRNEQFF	TGTGCCAGCAGTTTTAGCGGGGGGTTCAGAAATGAGCAGTTCTTC